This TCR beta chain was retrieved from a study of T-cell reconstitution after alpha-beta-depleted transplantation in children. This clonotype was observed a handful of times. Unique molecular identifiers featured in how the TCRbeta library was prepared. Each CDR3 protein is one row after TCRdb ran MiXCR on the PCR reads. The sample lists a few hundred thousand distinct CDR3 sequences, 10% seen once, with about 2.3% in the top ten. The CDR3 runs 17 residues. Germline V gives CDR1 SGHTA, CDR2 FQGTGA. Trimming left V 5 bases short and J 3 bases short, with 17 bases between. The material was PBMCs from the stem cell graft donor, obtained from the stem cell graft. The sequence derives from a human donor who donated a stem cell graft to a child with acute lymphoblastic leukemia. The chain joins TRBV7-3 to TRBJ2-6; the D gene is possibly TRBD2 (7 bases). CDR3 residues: CASSPATGGRGANVLTF. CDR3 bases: TGTGCCAGCAGCCCCGCTACGGGGGGCCGTGGGGCCAACGTCCTGACTTTC.